These 4 T cell receptor beta chains were all obtained from the same sample, sequenced in a study of blood T cell repertoires in COVID-19. The repertoire was sequenced with immunoSEQ multiplex PCR; TCRdb's copy has only in-frame clones and lacks some. The table includes fewer than 200,000 clones, roughly 88% detected once. The specimen sequenced was PBMCs or T cells enriched from blood (not recorded which). The source of these receptors is a woman aged 18-29 years who had recovered from COVID-19.

Here the CDR3 reads CASSFGGGSYNEQFF. For the CDR3, the DNA is TGTGCCAGCAGTTTTGGGGGAGGCTCCTACAATGAGCAGTTCTTC. The chain employs TRBV27 and TRBJ2-1; a weak D match, TRBD2 (6 bases). Trimming left V 3 bases short and J 0 bases short, with 9 bases between. The CDR3 contains 15 residues. Germline V gives CDR1 MNHEY, CDR2 SMNVEV (reference sequence).

The rearrangement uses TRBV12-3 or TRBV12-4 and TRBJ2-5; D remains ambiguous. The V and J ends lost 5 bases and 1 base respectively, with 8 bases between them. The CDR3 consists of 13 residues. The CDR3 sequence: CASSPTPQETQYF. DNA for the CDR3: TGTGCCAGCAGTCCGACTCCCCAAGAGACCCAGTACTTC.

In this sample, this clone turned up once. This rearrangement joins TRBV28 to TRBJ2-1, with 10 nucleotides matching TRBD2. CDR3 size: 16 residues. J was trimmed by 12 bases and V by 3 bases; bases with no gene match: 14. Per the germline V gene, CDR1 is MDHEN and CDR2 is SYDVKM. The CDR3 is CASSFSASGGAEGQFF. CDR3 coding DNA: TGTGCCAGCAGTTTTTCGGCCAGCGGGGGGGCCGAAGGGCAGTTCTTC.

The rearrangement links TRBV20-1 to TRBJ2-7; possibly TRBD2 for D (5 bases). Germline V lookup: CDR1 DFQATT, CDR2 SNEGSKA (reference sequence). The CDR3 consists of 14 residues. V dropped 3 bases and J dropped 2 bases, with 14 bases sitting between them. The CDR3 spells CSASRAGDAYEQYF. The CDR3 nucleotides read TGCAGTGCTAGTAGGGCCGGGGATGCCTACGAGCAGTACTTC.